This T cell receptor beta chain was observed in a study of T cells after yellow fever vaccination. A single record per CDR3 protein comes from TCRdb applying MiXCR to the 5' RACE reads. The data show a few hundred thousand distinct CDR3 sequences, 17% seen once. Trimming shortened V by 5 bases and J by 5 bases, and 9 bases separated the two germline ends. This CDR3 is built from 13 residues. Per germline, CDR1 SGHTA and CDR2 FQGNSA. The source was PBMCs, collected 5 to 6 days after the first yellow fever vaccination. The TCR sequence derives from a man younger than 35 who received the YFV17D yellow fever vaccine. V usage is TRBV7-2 and J usage is TRBJ1-4; D remains unclear. CDR3 coding DNA: TGTGCCAGCAGCACCAGTACCAATGAAAAACTGTTTTTT. The encoded protein is CASSTSTNEKLFF.